The rows below give T cell receptor beta chains drawn from one sample of a study of OX40 agonist ivuxolimab in advanced cancers. The repertoire was sequenced with immunoSEQ multiplex PCR; TCRdb's copy has only in-frame clones and lacks some. The sample carries roughly 38,000 clones, roughly nine tenths recorded once. This material consisted of CD4+ or CD8+ T cells sorted from blood, taken in a trial of the OX40 agonist ivuxolimab. The receptors shown here come from an adult with an advanced solid tumor such as melanoma, head and neck, liver or kidney cancer. CDR3s include the opening cysteine and the closing phenylalanine or tryptophan. Fields, in order: CDR3 DNA, CDR3 protein, V gene, J gene, D gene, clone size. D genes are given only for firm matches. A clone size is listed for some rows: how often the clone was seen (once, few, many), or a class if it is expanded.

CDR3nt: TGTGCCAGCAGTTTTGGGGGCTGGGGGGAGCAGTACTTC; CDR3aa: CASSFGGWGEQYF; v_gene: TRBV27; j_gene: TRBJ2-7; d_gene: NA; abundance: NA
CDR3nt: TGCGCCAGCAGCCAAATTTACAATGAGCAGTTCTTC; CDR3aa: CASSQIYNEQFF; v_gene: TRBV4-1; j_gene: TRBJ2-1; d_gene: NA; abundance: NA
CDR3nt: TGTGCCAGCAACCACGGGGACAATTCCGGGGAGCTGTTTTTT; CDR3aa: CASNHGDNSGELFF; v_gene: TRBV6-5; j_gene: TRBJ2-2; d_gene: NA; abundance: few
CDR3nt: TGTGCCAGCAGCGAGGCGGGGGACCACACAGATACGCAGTATTTT; CDR3aa: CASSEAGDHTDTQYF; v_gene: TRBV9; j_gene: TRBJ2-3; d_gene: TRBD2; abundance: NA
CDR3nt: TGTGCCAGCAGCCCGATATTGCCCGTCCCGGGACAGGGGGCAGAGACCCAGTACTTC; CDR3aa: CASSPILPVPGQGAETQYF; v_gene: TRBV7-9; j_gene: TRBJ2-5; d_gene: TRBD1; abundance: once
CDR3nt: TGTGCCAGCAGCCATCTTCAGAACGATGAGCAGTTCTTC; CDR3aa: CASSHLQNDEQFF; v_gene: TRBV4-2; j_gene: TRBJ2-1; d_gene: NA; abundance: NA
CDR3nt: TGCGCCAGCAGCTTAGCGGACAGAATCGGGAATGAGCAGTTCTTC; CDR3aa: CASSLADRIGNEQFF; v_gene: TRBV5-1; j_gene: TRBJ2-1; d_gene: NA; abundance: NA
CDR3nt: TGTGCCAGCAGCTTATCCCTTGGCGGGTCAGAGACCCAGTACTTC; CDR3aa: CASSLSLGGSETQYF; v_gene: TRBV5-4; j_gene: TRBJ2-5; d_gene: NA; abundance: NA
CDR3nt: TGTGCCTGGAGTTTGCTAGCGGGCCCATCCTACAATGAGCAGTTCTTC; CDR3aa: CAWSLLAGPSYNEQFF; v_gene: TRBV30; j_gene: TRBJ2-1; d_gene: TRBD2; abundance: NA
CDR3nt: TGCAGCGTTCTTGGGCTAGCGGGATCGAACACCGGGGAGCTGTTTTTT; CDR3aa: CSVLGLAGSNTGELFF; v_gene: TRBV29-1; j_gene: TRBJ2-2; d_gene: TRBD2; abundance: NA
CDR3nt: TGTGCCAGCAGTTTCCTAGCGGGAGGGTACAATGAGCAGTTCTTC; CDR3aa: CASSFLAGGYNEQFF; v_gene: TRBV6-5; j_gene: TRBJ2-1; d_gene: TRBD2; abundance: NA
CDR3nt: TGTGCCAGCAGTTACGGGGGGCCGTACAATGAGCAGTTCTTC; CDR3aa: CASSYGGPYNEQFF; v_gene: TRBV6-5; j_gene: TRBJ2-1; d_gene: NA; abundance: few
CDR3nt: TGTGCCAGTAGTAGCACCGGGACGGGGCAGCCCCAGCATTTT; CDR3aa: CASSSTGTGQPQHF; v_gene: TRBV19; j_gene: TRBJ1-5; d_gene: NA; abundance: NA
CDR3nt: TGTGCCAGCAGCCAAGTCGAGGGACTCAGAGACAATGAGCAGTTCTTC; CDR3aa: CASSQVEGLRDNEQFF; v_gene: TRBV4-2; j_gene: TRBJ2-1; d_gene: NA; abundance: NA
CDR3nt: TGTGCCAGCAGCTTACTCAGGATAGGGAACACTGAAGCTTTCTTT; CDR3aa: CASSLLRIGNTEAFF; v_gene: TRBV11-3; j_gene: TRBJ1-1; d_gene: NA; abundance: NA
CDR3nt: TGTGCCAGCAGTAAACAGGGGGGCACAGATACGCAGTATTTT; CDR3aa: CASSKQGGTDTQYF; v_gene: TRBV6-5; j_gene: TRBJ2-3; d_gene: TRBD1; abundance: NA
CDR3nt: TGTGCCAGCAGTTTGAGTAACAATCAGCCCCAGCATTTT; CDR3aa: CASSLSNNQPQHF; v_gene: TRBV6-5; j_gene: TRBJ1-5; d_gene: NA; abundance: NA
CDR3nt: TGTGCCAGCAGCTTAGACAGGGCCTTAGCCAAAAACATTCAGTACTTC; CDR3aa: CASSLDRALAKNIQYF; v_gene: TRBV7-9; j_gene: TRBJ2-4; d_gene: NA; abundance: NA
CDR3nt: TGTGCCAGCAGTGAATTCAGTTACGAGCAGTACTTC; CDR3aa: CASSEFSYEQYF; v_gene: TRBV6-1; j_gene: TRBJ2-7; d_gene: NA; abundance: NA
CDR3nt: TGTGCCAGCAGCTTAGGGGGCGGGGAAGAGACCCAGTACTTC; CDR3aa: CASSLGGGEETQYF; v_gene: TRBV11-2; j_gene: TRBJ2-5; d_gene: NA; abundance: NA
CDR3nt: TGTGCCAGCAGCTTAGGCTCGGGACTAGCGGGAGTGGACTACAATGAGCAGTTCTTC; CDR3aa: CASSLGSGLAGVDYNEQFF; v_gene: TRBV13; j_gene: TRBJ2-1; d_gene: TRBD2; abundance: NA
CDR3nt: TGTGCCAGCAGCTTAGGGCCAGGGAATGAGCAGTTCTTC; CDR3aa: CASSLGPGNEQFF; v_gene: TRBV7-9; j_gene: TRBJ2-1; d_gene: NA; abundance: NA
CDR3nt: TGTGCCAGCACCAAACCCAGGGGTGATACGCAGTATTTT; CDR3aa: CASTKPRGDTQYF; v_gene: TRBV28; j_gene: TRBJ2-3; d_gene: NA; abundance: NA
CDR3nt: TGTGCCACCCTTTTCGGAGATACGCAGTATTTT; CDR3aa: CATLFGDTQYF; v_gene: TRBV15; j_gene: TRBJ2-3; d_gene: NA; abundance: NA
CDR3nt: TGTGCCAGCAGTCCGTCCGGAGGGTGGTCCCAGCATTTT; CDR3aa: CASSPSGGWSQHF; v_gene: TRBV6-5; j_gene: TRBJ1-5; d_gene: NA; abundance: NA
CDR3nt: TGTGCCAGCAGTCGCGGACAGGGGGCGTTTCAGCCCCAGCATTTT; CDR3aa: CASSRGQGAFQPQHF; v_gene: TRBV6-5; j_gene: TRBJ1-5; d_gene: TRBD1; abundance: NA
CDR3nt: TGTGCCAGCAGCGTAGAGGGTAGCGGGGCCACAGATACGCAGTATTTT; CDR3aa: CASSVEGSGATDTQYF; v_gene: TRBV9; j_gene: TRBJ2-3; d_gene: TRBD2; abundance: NA
CDR3nt: TGCGCCAGCAGCCCGCCGGGGGAGCACCTCACAGATACGCAGTATTTT; CDR3aa: CASSPPGEHLTDTQYF; v_gene: TRBV4-1; j_gene: TRBJ2-3; d_gene: NA; abundance: NA
CDR3nt: TGTGCCAGCAGTGTTGGAGGGTCGGCCTACGAGCAGTACTTC; CDR3aa: CASSVGGSAYEQYF; v_gene: TRBV6-5; j_gene: TRBJ2-7; d_gene: NA; abundance: NA
CDR3nt: TGTGCCAGCTCATCTCCGGGACACGAACATGGCTACACCTTC; CDR3aa: CASSSPGHEHGYTF; v_gene: TRBV18; j_gene: TRBJ1-2; d_gene: NA; abundance: NA
CDR3nt: TGTGCCAGCAGCTGGAGGGCGAATCACGAGCAGTTCTTC; CDR3aa: CASSWRANHEQFF; v_gene: TRBV7-8; j_gene: TRBJ2-1; d_gene: NA; abundance: NA
CDR3nt: TGCGCCAGCAGCTTGAATCAGGGGGCAGGAACTACAGGGCAGTACTTC; CDR3aa: CASSLNQGAGTTGQYF; v_gene: TRBV5-1; j_gene: TRBJ2-7; d_gene: TRBD1; abundance: NA
CDR3nt: TGTGCCAGCAGCTTCACATTCACCGGGGAGCTGTTTTTT; CDR3aa: CASSFTFTGELFF; v_gene: TRBV27; j_gene: TRBJ2-2; d_gene: NA; abundance: medium-sized
CDR3nt: TGTGCCAGCAGTGCAGGGAGCGCCGGGGAGCTGTTTTTT; CDR3aa: CASSAGSAGELFF; v_gene: TRBV6-4; j_gene: TRBJ2-2; d_gene: NA; abundance: medium-sized
CDR3nt: TGCGCCAGCAGCCAAGATTCCGGGACTAGCTCCAATGAGCAGTTCTTC; CDR3aa: CASSQDSGTSSNEQFF; v_gene: TRBV4-1; j_gene: TRBJ2-1; d_gene: TRBD2; abundance: NA
CDR3nt: TGTGCCAGTAGTTCCGGAGGACAGACTCCAGCTAACTATGGCTACACCTTC; CDR3aa: CASSSGGQTPANYGYTF; v_gene: TRBV19; j_gene: TRBJ1-2; d_gene: NA; abundance: few
CDR3nt: TGTGCCAGCAGTACGGGACAGGGGTGGTACGAGCAGTACTTC; CDR3aa: CASSTGQGWYEQYF; v_gene: TRBV6-6; j_gene: TRBJ2-7; d_gene: TRBD1; abundance: once
CDR3nt: TGTGCCATCAGTGAGGGACAGGGGGCCGATGGCTACACCTTC; CDR3aa: CAISEGQGADGYTF; v_gene: TRBV10-3; j_gene: TRBJ1-2; d_gene: TRBD1; abundance: NA
CDR3nt: TGTGCCAGCGCGGCTACGATCATGAATCAGCCCCAGCATTTT; CDR3aa: CASAATIMNQPQHF; v_gene: TRBV2; j_gene: TRBJ1-5; d_gene: NA; abundance: NA
CDR3nt: TGTGCCAGCAGCTTAGGAGGGGGGATCACAGATACGCAGTATTTT; CDR3aa: CASSLGGGITDTQYF; v_gene: TRBV7-9; j_gene: TRBJ2-3; d_gene: NA; abundance: NA
CDR3nt: TGTGCCAGCAGTTTATCAGGGACAGGGTCCTACGAGCAGTACTTC; CDR3aa: CASSLSGTGSYEQYF; v_gene: TRBV27; j_gene: TRBJ2-7; d_gene: TRBD1; abundance: NA
CDR3nt: TGTGCCACCAGCAGAGGGACTGGGGTGATGCGGGAGCGCTACGAGCAGTACTTC; CDR3aa: CATSRGTGVMRERYEQYF; v_gene: TRBV15; j_gene: TRBJ2-7; d_gene: TRBD2; abundance: NA
CDR3nt: TGTGCTAGTGGTATCACTCGGACAGGGACCACTGAAGCTTTCTTT; CDR3aa: CASGITRTGTTEAFF; v_gene: TRBV12-5; j_gene: TRBJ1-1; d_gene: TRBD1; abundance: NA
CDR3nt: TGTGCCAGCAGCTTAAGGGGGCTCGATACGCAGTATTTT; CDR3aa: CASSLRGLDTQYF; v_gene: TRBV7-9; j_gene: TRBJ2-3; d_gene: TRBD1; abundance: NA
CDR3nt: TGCGCCAGCAGCCAGGGGTTAGCCAAAAACATTCAGTACTTC; CDR3aa: CASSQGLAKNIQYF; v_gene: TRBV4-1; j_gene: TRBJ2-4; d_gene: NA; abundance: NA
CDR3nt: TGTGCCAGCAGTCCATTCAGTACCATCCAAGCGGGGGCGTTCACAGATACGCAGTATTTT; CDR3aa: CASSPFSTIQAGAFTDTQYF; v_gene: TRBV27; j_gene: TRBJ2-3; d_gene: TRBD2; abundance: NA
CDR3nt: TGCACCAGCAGCCAAGATATCCACGGCAGGGAGGGCAATCAGCCCCAGCATTTT; CDR3aa: CTSSQDIHGREGNQPQHF; v_gene: TRBV1; j_gene: TRBJ1-5; d_gene: NA; abundance: NA
CDR3nt: TGTGCCAGTAGTCAGGGCACTGCATCCTACGAGCAGTACTTC; CDR3aa: CASSQGTASYEQYF; v_gene: TRBV19; j_gene: TRBJ2-7; d_gene: NA; abundance: NA
CDR3nt: TGTGCCAGCAGTCCTCCTGGCAGAGGCACAGATACGCAGTATTTT; CDR3aa: CASSPPGRGTDTQYF; v_gene: TRBV27; j_gene: TRBJ2-3; d_gene: NA; abundance: NA
CDR3nt: TGTGCCAGCAGCTTGTCTCACGAGCAGTACTTC; CDR3aa: CASSLSHEQYF; v_gene: TRBV5-5; j_gene: TRBJ2-7; d_gene: NA; abundance: NA
CDR3nt: TGTGCCAGCAGTTTAACAGAGACCCAGTACTTC; CDR3aa: CASSLTETQYF; v_gene: TRBV28; j_gene: TRBJ2-5; d_gene: NA; abundance: NA
CDR3nt: TGTGCCAGCAGTCCCACAGCAGGGGGCCAAGAGACCCAGTACTTC; CDR3aa: CASSPTAGGQETQYF; v_gene: TRBV6-4; j_gene: TRBJ2-5; d_gene: TRBD1; abundance: NA